This T cell receptor (beta chain) was identified in a study of long-term antiretroviral therapy in people with HIV. Study-level findings and limits: Despite increasing after ART, diversity remained lower than that of transplant donor controls.

This CDR3 spans 15 amino acids. Germline assignment: CDR1 LNHDA and CDR2 SQIVND (reference sequence). The V gene lost 5 bases and the J gene lost 0 bases, with 11 bases spanning the gap. Sequencing used immunoSEQ v3.0 at survey level. TCRdb keeps only in-frame clones here, not all; method: immunoSEQ multiplex PCR. In the table there are 23,000 or so clones, 85% to 95% of which are singletons. To note about this clone: As yet, its antigen is unknown.

The J gene is TRBJ1-5, the V gene TRBV19, with D tentatively TRBD1 (5 bases). Specimen: unsorted PBMCs, collected 7.6 years after starting antiretroviral therapy. The TCR was taken from a woman in her 40s with HIV. CDR3 bases: TGTGCCAGTAGTCCCGGTGGGGGTAGCAATCAGCCCCAGCATTTT. This translates into CASSPGGGSNQPQHF. Full variable domain (remainder filled in from reference TRBV19 and TRBJ1-5): DGGITQSPKYLFRKEGQNVTLSCEQNLNHDAMYWYRQDPGQGLRLIYYSQIVNDFQKGDIAEGYSVSREKKESFPLTVTSAQKNPTAFYLCASSPGGGSNQPQHFGDGTRLSIL.